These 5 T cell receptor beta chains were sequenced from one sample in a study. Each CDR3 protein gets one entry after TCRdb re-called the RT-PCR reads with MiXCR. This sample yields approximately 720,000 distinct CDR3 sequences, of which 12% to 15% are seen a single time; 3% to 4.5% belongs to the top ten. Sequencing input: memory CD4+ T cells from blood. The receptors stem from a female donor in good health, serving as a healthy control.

This chain's CDR3 is CASSARRAGAREETQYF. The CDR3 DNA reads TGTGCCAGCAGCGCTCGCCGAGCGGGGGCGAGGGAAGAGACCCAGTACTTC. The rearrangement links TRBV11-2 to TRBJ2-5; TRBD2 agrees at 8 bases. The ends lost 5 bases at V and 3 bases at J; junction bases unmatched: 14. The CDR3 sequence is 17 residues long. CDR1 is SGHAT and CDR2 is FQNNGV in the germline V gene. Based on the CDR3 plus reference TRBV11-2 and TRBJ2-5, the full variable domain is EAGVAQSPRYKIIEKRQSVAFWCNPISGHATLYWYQQILGQGPKLLIQFQNNGVVDDSQLPKDRFSAERLKGVDSTLKIQPAKLEDSAVYLCASSARRAGAREETQYFGPGTRLLVL.

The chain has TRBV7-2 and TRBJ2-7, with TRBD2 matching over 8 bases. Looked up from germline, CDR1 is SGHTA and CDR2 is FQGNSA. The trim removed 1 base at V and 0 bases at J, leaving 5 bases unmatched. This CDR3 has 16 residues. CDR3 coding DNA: TGTGCCAGCAGCTTAGGATCCGGGACTAGCTCCTACGAGCAGTACTTC. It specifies CASSLGSGTSSYEQYF.

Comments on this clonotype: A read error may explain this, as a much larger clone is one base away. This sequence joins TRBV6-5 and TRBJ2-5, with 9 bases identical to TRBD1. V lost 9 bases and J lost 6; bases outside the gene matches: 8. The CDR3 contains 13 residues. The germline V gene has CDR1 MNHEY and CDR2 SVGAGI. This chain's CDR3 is CARNPGQGQTQYF. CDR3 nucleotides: TGTGCCAGAAACCCCGGACAGGGGCAGACCCAGTACTTC.

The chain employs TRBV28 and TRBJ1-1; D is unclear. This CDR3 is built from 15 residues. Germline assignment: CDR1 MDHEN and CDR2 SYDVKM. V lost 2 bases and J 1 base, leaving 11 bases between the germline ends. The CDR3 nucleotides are TGTGCCAGCAGTTTAATTGGGGAAAGGAACACTGAAGCTTTCTTT. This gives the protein CASSLIGERNTEAFF.

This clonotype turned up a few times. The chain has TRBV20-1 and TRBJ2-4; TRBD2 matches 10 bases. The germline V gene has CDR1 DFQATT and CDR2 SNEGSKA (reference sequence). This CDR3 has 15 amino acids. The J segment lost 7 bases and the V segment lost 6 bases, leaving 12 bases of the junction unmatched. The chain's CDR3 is CSAASLAGTGNIQYF. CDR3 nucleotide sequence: TGCAGTGCCGCCTCACTAGCGGGAACGGGTAACATTCAGTACTTC.